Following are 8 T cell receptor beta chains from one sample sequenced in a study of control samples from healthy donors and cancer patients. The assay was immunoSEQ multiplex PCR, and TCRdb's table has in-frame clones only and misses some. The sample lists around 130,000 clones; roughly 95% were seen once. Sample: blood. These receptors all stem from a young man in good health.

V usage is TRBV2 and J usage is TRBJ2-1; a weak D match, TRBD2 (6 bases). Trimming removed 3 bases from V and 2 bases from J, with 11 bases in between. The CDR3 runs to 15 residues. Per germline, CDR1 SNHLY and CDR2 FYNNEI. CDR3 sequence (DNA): TGTGCCAGCAGTGATTCGGGAGTTACCTACAATGAGCAGTTCTTC. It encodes CASSDSGVTYNEQFF.

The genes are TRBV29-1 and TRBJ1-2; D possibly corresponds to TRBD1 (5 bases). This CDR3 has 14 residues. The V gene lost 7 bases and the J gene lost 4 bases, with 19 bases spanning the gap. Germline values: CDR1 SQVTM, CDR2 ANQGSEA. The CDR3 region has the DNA TGCAGCGCTCAGAAGGGAGGACAAGGCTATGGCTACACCTTC. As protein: CSAQKGGQGYGYTF.

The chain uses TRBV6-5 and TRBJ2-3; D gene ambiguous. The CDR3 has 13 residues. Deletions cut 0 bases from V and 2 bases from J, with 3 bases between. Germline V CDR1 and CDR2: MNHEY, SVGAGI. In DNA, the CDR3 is TGTGCCAGCAGTTACTCGATCACAGATACGCAGTATTTT. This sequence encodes CASSYSITDTQYF.

The CDR3 loop reads CASSLGPGGPPLHF. The CDR3 DNA follows: TGTGCCAGCAGCTTAGGTCCAGGGGGACCACCCCTCCACTTT. The chain employs TRBV11-2 and TRBJ1-6; 7 nucleotides align to TRBD1. This CDR3 comprises 14 residues. J lost 11 bases, V lost 1 base, and 5 bases had no gene match. Germline V gene data show CDR1 as SGHAT and CDR2 as FQNNGV.

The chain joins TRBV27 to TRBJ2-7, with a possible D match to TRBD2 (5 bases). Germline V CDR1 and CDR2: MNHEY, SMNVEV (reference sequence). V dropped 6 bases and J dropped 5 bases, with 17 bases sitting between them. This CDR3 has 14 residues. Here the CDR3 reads CASRPLSGSHEQYF. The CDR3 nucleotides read TGTGCCAGCAGGCCACTAAGTGGGAGCCACGAGCAGTACTTC.

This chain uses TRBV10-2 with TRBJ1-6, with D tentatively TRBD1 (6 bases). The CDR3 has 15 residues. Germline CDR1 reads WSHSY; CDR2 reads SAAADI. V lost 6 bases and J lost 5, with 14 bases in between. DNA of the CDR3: TGCGCCAGCAGACCGTACAGGGATGATAATTCACCCCTCCACTTT. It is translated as CASRPYRDDNSPLHF.

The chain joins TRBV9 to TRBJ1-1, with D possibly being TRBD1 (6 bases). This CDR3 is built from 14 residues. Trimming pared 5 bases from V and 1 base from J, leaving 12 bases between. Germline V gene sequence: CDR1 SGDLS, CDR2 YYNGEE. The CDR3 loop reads CASSWGPQNTEAFF. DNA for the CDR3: TGTGCCAGCAGTTGGGGGCCGCAGAACACTGAAGCTTTCTTT.

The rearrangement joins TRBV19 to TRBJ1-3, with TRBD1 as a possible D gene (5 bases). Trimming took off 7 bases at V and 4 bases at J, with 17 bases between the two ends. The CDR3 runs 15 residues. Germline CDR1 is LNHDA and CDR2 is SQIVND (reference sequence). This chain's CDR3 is CASTPPRGPGNTIYF. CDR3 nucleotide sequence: TGTGCCAGTACCCCCCCGAGGGGACCAGGAAACACCATATATTTT.